What follows describes a single T cell receptor beta chain. Its antigen is undetermined. The method was immunoSEQ multiplex PCR; TCRdb's version includes in-frame clones alone and lacks a portion of them. This sample has fewer than 5,000 clones, with around 83% found just once. Template was genomic DNA from frozen, unsorted single-cell suspensions. The sample comes from a study of immune cell composition in non-small cell lung cancer. Study outcomes and limitations: Adenocarcinomas with higher top tumour-associated clone frequency had more reactive TILs. Lung adenocarcinomas had lower top 10 clone scores and clonality than squamous tumours. Tumour TCR-beta clonality was not significantly tied to smoking pack-years.

V lost 8 bases, J lost 3 bases, and 13 bases lay in between. The CDR3 is 13 residues long. Germline V CDR1 and CDR2: ENHRY, SYGVKD. The sequence came from a human donor with non-small cell lung cancer. The chain is built from TRBV10-3 and TRBJ1-2; weak D call: TRBD1 (6 bases). The sample was lung tumor tissue. The CDR3 loop is CAISNQGHYGYTF. CDR3 DNA sequence: TGTGCCATCTCAAACCAGGGGCACTATGGCTACACCTTC.